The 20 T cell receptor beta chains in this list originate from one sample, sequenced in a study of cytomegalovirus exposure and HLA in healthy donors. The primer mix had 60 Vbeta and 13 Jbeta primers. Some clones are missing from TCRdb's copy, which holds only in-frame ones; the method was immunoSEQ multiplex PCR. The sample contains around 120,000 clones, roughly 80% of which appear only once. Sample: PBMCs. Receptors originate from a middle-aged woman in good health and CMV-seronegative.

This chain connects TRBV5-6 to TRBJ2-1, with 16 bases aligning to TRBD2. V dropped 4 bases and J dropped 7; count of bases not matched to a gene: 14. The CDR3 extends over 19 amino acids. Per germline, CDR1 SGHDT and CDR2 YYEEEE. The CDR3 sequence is CASSTRGLAGGPFQNEQFF. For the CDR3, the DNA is TGTGCCAGCAGCACGCGGGGACTAGCGGGGGGGCCGTTTCAGAATGAGCAGTTCTTC.

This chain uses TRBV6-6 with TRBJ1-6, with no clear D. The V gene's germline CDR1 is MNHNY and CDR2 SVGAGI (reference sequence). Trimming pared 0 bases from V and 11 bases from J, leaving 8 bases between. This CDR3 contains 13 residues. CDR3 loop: CASSYSGEPPLHF. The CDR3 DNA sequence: TGTGCCAGCAGTTACTCCGGGGAGCCACCCCTCCACTTT.

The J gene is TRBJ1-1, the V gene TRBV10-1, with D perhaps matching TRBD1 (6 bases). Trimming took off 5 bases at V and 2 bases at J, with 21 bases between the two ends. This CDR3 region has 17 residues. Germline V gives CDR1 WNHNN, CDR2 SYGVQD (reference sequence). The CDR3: CASSKRVRNGGNTEAFF. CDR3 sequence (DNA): TGCGCCAGCAGTAAAAGGGTCCGTAATGGGGGCAACACTGAAGCTTTCTTT.

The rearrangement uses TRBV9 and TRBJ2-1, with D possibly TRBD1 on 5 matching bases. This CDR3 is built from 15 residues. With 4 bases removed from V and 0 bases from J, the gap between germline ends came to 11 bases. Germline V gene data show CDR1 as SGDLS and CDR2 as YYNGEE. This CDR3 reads CASSQTVSSYNEQFF. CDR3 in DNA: TGTGCCAGCAGCCAGACAGTGAGCTCCTACAATGAGCAGTTCTTC.

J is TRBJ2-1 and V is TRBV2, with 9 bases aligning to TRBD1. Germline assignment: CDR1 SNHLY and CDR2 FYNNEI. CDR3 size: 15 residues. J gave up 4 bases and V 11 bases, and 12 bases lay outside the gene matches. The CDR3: CASQTGTGPYNEQFF. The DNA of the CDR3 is TGTGCCTCCCAAACCGGGACAGGGCCGTACAATGAGCAGTTCTTC.

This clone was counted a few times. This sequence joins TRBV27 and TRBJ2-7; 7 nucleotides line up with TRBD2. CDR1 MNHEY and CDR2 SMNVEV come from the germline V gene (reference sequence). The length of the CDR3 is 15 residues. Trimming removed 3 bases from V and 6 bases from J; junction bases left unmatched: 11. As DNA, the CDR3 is TGTGCCAGCAGTTTTTACGGCGGGAGATCAAGCGAGCAGTACTTC. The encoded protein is CASSFYGGRSSEQYF.

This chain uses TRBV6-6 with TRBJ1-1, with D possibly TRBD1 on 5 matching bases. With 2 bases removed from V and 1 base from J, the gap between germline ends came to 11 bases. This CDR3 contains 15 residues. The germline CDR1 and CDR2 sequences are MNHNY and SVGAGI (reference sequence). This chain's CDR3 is CASSYGGTENTEAFF. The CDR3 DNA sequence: TGTGCCAGCAGTTACGGGGGGACGGAGAACACTGAAGCTTTCTTT.

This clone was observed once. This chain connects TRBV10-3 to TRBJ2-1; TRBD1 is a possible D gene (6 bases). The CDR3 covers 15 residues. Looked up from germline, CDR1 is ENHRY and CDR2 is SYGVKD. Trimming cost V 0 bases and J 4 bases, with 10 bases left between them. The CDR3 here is CAISESGTMYNEQFF. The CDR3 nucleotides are TGTGCCATCAGTGAGTCAGGGACAATGTACAATGAGCAGTTCTTC.

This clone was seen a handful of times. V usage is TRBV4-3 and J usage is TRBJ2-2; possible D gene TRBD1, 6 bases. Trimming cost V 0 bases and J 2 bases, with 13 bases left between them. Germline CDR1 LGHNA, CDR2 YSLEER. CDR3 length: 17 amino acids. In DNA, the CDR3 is TGCGCCAGCAGCCAAGAACCAGGGACATTTAACACCGGGGAGCTGTTTTTT. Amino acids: CASSQEPGTFNTGELFF.

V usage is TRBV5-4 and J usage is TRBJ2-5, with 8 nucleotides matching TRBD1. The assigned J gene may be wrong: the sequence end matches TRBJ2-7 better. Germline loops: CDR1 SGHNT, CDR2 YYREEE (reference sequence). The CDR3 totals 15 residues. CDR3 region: CASSLPDRVEYEQYF. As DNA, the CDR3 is TGTGCCAGCAGCTTACCGGACAGGGTTGAGTACGAGCAGTACTTC.

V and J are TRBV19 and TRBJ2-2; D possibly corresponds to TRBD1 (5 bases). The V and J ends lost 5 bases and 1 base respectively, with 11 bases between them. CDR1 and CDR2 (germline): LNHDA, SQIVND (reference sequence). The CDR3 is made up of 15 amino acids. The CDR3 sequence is CASSGRGQNTGELFF. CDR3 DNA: TGTGCCAGTAGTGGTAGGGGCCAGAACACCGGGGAGCTGTTTTTT.

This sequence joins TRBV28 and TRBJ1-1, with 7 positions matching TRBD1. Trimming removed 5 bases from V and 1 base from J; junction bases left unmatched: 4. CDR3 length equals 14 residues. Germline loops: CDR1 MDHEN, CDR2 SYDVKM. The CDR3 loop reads CASSPTGANTEAFF. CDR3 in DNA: TGTGCCAGCAGTCCCACAGGGGCGAACACTGAAGCTTTCTTT.

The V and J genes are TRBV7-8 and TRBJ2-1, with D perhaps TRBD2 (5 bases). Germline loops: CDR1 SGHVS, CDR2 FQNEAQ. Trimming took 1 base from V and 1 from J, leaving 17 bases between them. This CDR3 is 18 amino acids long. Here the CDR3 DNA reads TGTGCCAGCAGCTTAGTCCGGGGTGGGAGTCAGTCCTACAATGAGCAGTTCTTC. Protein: CASSLVRGGSQSYNEQFF. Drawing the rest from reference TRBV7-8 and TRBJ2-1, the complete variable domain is GAGVSQSPRYKVAKRGQDVALRCDPISGHVSLFWYQQALGQGPEFLTYFQNEAQLDKSGLPSDRFFAERPEGSVSTLKIQRTQQEDSAVYLCASSLVRGGSQSYNEQFFGPGTRLTVL.

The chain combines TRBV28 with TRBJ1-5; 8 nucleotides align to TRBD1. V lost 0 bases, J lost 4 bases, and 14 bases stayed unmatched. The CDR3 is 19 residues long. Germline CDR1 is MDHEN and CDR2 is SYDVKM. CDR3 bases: TGTGCCAGCAGTTTATGGGTTCTGACAGGGGCCCTGGGAAATCAGCCCCAGCATTTT. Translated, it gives CASSLWVLTGALGNQPQHF.

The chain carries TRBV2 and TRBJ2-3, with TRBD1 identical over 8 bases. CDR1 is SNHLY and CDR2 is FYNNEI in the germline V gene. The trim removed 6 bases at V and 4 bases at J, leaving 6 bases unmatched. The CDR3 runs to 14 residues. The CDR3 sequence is CASSRTGLPDTQYF. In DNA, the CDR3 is TGTGCCAGCAGCAGGACAGGGCTACCAGATACGCAGTATTTT.

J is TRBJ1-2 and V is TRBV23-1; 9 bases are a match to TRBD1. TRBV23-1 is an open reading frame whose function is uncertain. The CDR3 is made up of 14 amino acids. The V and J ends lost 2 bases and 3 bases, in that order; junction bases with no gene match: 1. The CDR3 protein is CASSQDRGDYGYTF. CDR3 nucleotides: TGCGCCAGCAGTCAAGACAGGGGGGACTATGGCTACACCTTC.

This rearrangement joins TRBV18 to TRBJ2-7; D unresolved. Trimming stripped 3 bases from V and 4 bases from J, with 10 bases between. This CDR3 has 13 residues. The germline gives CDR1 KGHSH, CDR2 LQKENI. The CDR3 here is CASSPNGVYEQYF. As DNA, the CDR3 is TGTGCCAGCTCACCGAACGGAGTATACGAGCAGTACTTC.

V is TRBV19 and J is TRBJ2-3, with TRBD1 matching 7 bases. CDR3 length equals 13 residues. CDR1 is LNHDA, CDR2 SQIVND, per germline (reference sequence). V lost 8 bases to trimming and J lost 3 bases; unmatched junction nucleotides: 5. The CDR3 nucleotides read TGTGCCAGTGGTACGACAGGGACAGATACGCAGTATTTT. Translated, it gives CASGTTGTDTQYF.

Here the CDR3 reads CASSLGGQSEQFF. In nucleotides, the CDR3 is TGTGCCAGCAGTTTAGGGGGCCAAAGTGAGCAGTTCTTC. V gene TRBV28 combines with J gene TRBJ2-1, with D perhaps matching TRBD1 (6 bases). CDR3 length: 13 residues. V lost 2 bases and J lost 9, with 11 bases in between. Germline V CDR1 and CDR2: MDHEN, SYDVKM.

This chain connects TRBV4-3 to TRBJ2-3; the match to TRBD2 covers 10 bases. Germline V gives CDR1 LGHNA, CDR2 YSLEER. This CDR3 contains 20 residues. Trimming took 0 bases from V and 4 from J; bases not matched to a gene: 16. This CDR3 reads CASSQDTASGRAAGPDTQYF. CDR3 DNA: TGCGCCAGCAGCCAAGATACGGCCAGCGGGAGGGCCGCAGGGCCAGATACGCAGTATTTT.